This T cell receptor (beta chain) was identified during a study of technical replicates of blood from a handful of donors (dated by TCRdb to about 2017). CDR1 and CDR2 (SGHTA, FQGNSA) derive from the germline V gene. V loses 1 base of germline sequence and J loses 2 bases, and the interval between the two ends is 10 bases. Including cysteine and phenylalanine, the CDR3 has 15 amino acids. The only DNA kept is the CDR3, 45 bases in frame from the first base. The receptor library was made with the immunoSEQ multiplex PCR assay. TCRdb mirrors the immuneACCESS table, restricted to in-frame sequences. Some clones are absent from its copies; in checked studies, under half trace to an unresolved V gene, and the reason for the others is unknown. The sample table holds 45,000 to 60,000 clones, of which over 85% were seen once. The ten largest make up 2.5% to 3.5% of the sample. A note on this clone: The antigen this receptor binds is unknown. No much larger clonotype is one base removed from it; base qualities were not supplied.

Input material: PBMCs. The rearranged segments are TRBV7-2 and TRBJ2-3, with the D gene call left open. The clonotype comes from a human donor in good health. Some clones in this sample may be carry-over from other donors' samples. The nucleotides read TGTGCCAGCAGCTTAGGAGGCTACACCACAGATACGCAGTATTTT. It translates as CASSLGGYTTDTQYF.